This T cell receptor (beta chain) was profiled in a study of response to subunit inactivated influenza vaccine. From the RT-PCR reads, TCRdb called clonotypes with MiXCR, one entry per CDR3 protein. The data show just under 550,000 distinct CDR3 sequences, roughly a quarter seen once. CDR3 size: 14 residues. V was pared by 4 bases and J by 4 bases, with 7 bases of the junction left unmatched. Germline-derived CDR1 and CDR2 are SQVTM and ANQGSEA. The same sample was also used in a study of T cells expressing NK-cell markers. That source adds: TCR beta libraries carry UMIs added by 5'RACE template switching.

This specimen consisted of CD4+ T cells sorted from PBMCs, obtained 11 to 12 days after vaccination. This clonotype originated in a middle-aged man who received an inactivated influenza vaccine. V and J are TRBV29-1 and TRBJ1-1; 9 bases match TRBD1. CDR3 in amino acids: CSVAGTGRATEAFF. DNA of the CDR3: TGCAGCGTTGCGGGGACAGGGAGGGCCACTGAAGCTTTCTTT.